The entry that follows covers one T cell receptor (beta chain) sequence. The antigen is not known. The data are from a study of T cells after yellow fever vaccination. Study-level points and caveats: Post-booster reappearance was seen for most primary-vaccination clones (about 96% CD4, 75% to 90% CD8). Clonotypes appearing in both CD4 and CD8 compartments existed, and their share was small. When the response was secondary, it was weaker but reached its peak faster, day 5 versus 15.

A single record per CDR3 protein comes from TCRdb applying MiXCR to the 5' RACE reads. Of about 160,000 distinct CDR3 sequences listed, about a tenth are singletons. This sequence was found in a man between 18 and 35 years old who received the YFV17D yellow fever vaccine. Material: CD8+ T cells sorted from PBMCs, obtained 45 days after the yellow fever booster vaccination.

CDR3 DNA: TGCAGCGTTGAATTTGGGGGCTTTCGCAACATTCAGTACTTC. This codes for CSVEFGGFRNIQYF. V is TRBV29-1 and J is TRBJ2-4, with a weak D call TRBD1 (6 bases). CDR1 and CDR2 from the germline V gene are SQVTM and ANQGSEA. V lost 2 bases and J lost 7, with 15 bases in between. This CDR3 is built from 14 residues. The whole variable domain, remainder taken from reference TRBV29-1 and TRBJ2-4, is SAVISQKPSRDICQRGTSLTIQCQVDSQVTMMFWYRQQPGQSLTLIATANQGSEATYESGFVIDKFPISRPNLTFSTLTVSNMSPEDSSIYLCSVEFGGFRNIQYFGAGTRLSVL.